The clone carrying this T cell receptor (beta chain) is a singleton in its sample. Its antigen is as yet unknown. As to treatment: roughly ten-day PBMC culture with coronavirus spike peptide pools or control peptides (ViraFEST assay). Once obtained from cultured CD4+ T cells, the DNA was sequenced using the Oncomine TCR Beta short-read assay. Each CDR3 protein is one row after TCRdb ran MiXCR on the PCR reads. The sample comprises 8,000 to 10,000 distinct CDR3 sequences, about 65% of which are singletons, and approximately 24% rests with the top ten. This entry is derived from a study of vaccination and CD4 T cells after COVID-19. Background on the study: The convalescents comprised six males and four females, two of them Hispanic. For control cultures, the treatment was a CEFX pool, an HIV-1 Nef pool, or no peptide.

CDR3 length: 16 amino acids. Per germline, CDR1 SGHTA and CDR2 FQGTGA. The trim removed 0 bases at V and 0 bases at J, leaving 2 bases unmatched. Findings of the study overall: Spike mono-reactivity applied to 304 of 307 vaccine-specific clones detected in convalescent patients.

The TCR sequence derives from a human donor who had recovered from COVID-19. The chain recombines TRBV7-3 with TRBJ2-3; 8 nucleotides agree with TRBD2. Sequenced material: CD4+ T cells from blood, cultured in vitro. The CDR3 region has the DNA TGTGCCAGCAGCTTAACTAGCGGGATGAGCACAGATACGCAGTATTTT. This codes for CASSLTSGMSTDTQYF. Looking up the rest from reference TRBV7-3 and TRBJ2-3 gives the full variable domain: GAGVSQTPSNKVTEKGKYVELRCDPISGHTALYWYRQSLGQGPEFLIYFQGTGAADDSGLPNDRFFAVRPEGSVSTLKIQRTERGDSAVYLCASSLTSGMSTDTQYFGPGTRLTVL.